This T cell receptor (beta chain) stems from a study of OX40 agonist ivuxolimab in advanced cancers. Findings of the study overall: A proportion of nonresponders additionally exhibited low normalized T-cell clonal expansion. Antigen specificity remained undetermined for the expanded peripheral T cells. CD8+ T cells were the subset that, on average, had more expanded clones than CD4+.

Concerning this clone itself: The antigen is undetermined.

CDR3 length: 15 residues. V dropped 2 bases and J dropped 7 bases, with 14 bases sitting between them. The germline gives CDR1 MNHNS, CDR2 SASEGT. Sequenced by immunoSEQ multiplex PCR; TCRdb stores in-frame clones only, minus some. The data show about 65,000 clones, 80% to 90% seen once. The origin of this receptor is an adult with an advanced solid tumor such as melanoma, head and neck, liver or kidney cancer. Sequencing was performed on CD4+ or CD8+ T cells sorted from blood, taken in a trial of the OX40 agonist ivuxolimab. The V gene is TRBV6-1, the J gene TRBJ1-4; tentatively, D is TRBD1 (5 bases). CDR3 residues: CASSETWGFGEKLFF. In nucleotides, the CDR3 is TGTGCCAGCAGTGAAACCTGGGGGTTTGGTGAAAAACTGTTTTTT.